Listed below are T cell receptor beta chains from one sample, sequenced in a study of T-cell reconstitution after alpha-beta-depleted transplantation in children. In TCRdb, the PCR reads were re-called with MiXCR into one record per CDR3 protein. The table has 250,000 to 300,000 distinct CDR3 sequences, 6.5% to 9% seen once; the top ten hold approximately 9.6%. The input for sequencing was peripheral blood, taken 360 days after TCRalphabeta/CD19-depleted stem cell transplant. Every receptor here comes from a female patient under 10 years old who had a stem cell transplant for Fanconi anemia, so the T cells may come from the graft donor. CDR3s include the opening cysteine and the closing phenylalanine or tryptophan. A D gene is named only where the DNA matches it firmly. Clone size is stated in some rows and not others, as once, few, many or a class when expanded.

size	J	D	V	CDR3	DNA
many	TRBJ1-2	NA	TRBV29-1	CSVEPDNYGYTF	TGCAGCGTTGAGCCGGATAACTATGGCTACACCTTC
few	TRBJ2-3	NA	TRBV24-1	CATSDGGTDTQYF	TGTGCCACCAGTGATGGTGGCACAGATACGCAGTATTTT
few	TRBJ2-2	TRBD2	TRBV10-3	CAISTPKGLGNSGELFF	TGTGCCATCAGTACACCGAAGGGACTAGGGAACTCCGGGGAGCTGTTTTTT
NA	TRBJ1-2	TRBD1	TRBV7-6	CASSLGRQGSGYTF	TGTGCCAGCAGCTTAGGGAGACAGGGGAGCGGCTACACCTTC
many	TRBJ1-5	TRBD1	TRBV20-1	CSARQGSQPQHF	TGCAGTGCACGACAGGGGAGTCAGCCCCAGCATTTT
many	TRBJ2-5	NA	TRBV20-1	CSAVQPYQETQYF	TGCAGTGCTGTACAGCCGTACCAAGAGACCCAGTACTTC
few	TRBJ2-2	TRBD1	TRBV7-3	CASSMNRGSAGELFF	TGTGCCAGCAGCATGAACAGGGGATCGGCCGGGGAGCTGTTTTTT
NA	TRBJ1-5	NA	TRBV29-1	CSVGQGNQPQHF	TGCAGCGTTGGACAGGGCAATCAGCCCCAGCATTTT
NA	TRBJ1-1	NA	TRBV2	CASRRGVGGTEAFF	TGTGCCAGCAGGAGGGGGGTCGGGGGCACTGAAGCTTTCTTT
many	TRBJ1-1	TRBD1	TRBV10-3	CAISEQGAGTEAFF	TGTGCCATCAGCGAACAGGGGGCGGGCACTGAAGCTTTCTTT
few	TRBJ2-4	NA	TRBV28	CASSPPDKAKNIQYF	TGTGCCAGCAGTCCCCCAGATAAAGCCAAAAACATTCAGTACTTC
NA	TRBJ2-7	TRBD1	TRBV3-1	CASSPFLDRGRFF	TGTGCCAGCAGCCCCTTTTTGGACAGGGGGCGGTTTTTC
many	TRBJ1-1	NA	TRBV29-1	CSAQNTEAFF	TGCAGCGCCCAGAACACTGAAGCTTTCTTT
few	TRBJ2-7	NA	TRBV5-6	CASSPVEAGEQYF	TGTGCCAGCAGCCCCGTTGAGGCAGGGGAGCAGTACTTC